The clone carrying this T cell receptor (beta chain) has just one count. The data are from a study of T cell changes during pregnancy in multiple sclerosis. The repertoire was sequenced with immunoSEQ multiplex PCR; TCRdb's copy has only in-frame clones and lacks some. The sample lists fewer than 70,000 clones, around 87% occurring once. CDR3 size: 15 residues. Germline lookup yields CDR1 MDHEN and CDR2 SYDVKM. Trimming stripped 4 bases from V and 3 bases from J, with 13 bases between. The rearrangement uses TRBV28 and TRBJ1-3, with D tentatively TRBD1 (5 bases). Material: peripheral blood from another person, used as feeder cells. The receptor was derived from a human donor whose cells served as feeder cells for cultures in a pregnancy study. The CDR3 protein is CASSSGGNHGNTIYF. The DNA of the CDR3 is TGTGCCAGCAGTTCGGGGGGGAACCATGGAAACACCATATATTTT.